This TCR beta chain was observed in a study of T cell responses to AZD1222 COVID-19 vaccine. Regarding the study as a whole: CD4 TCRs covered the whole spike, strongest at regions 160-218 and 743-854. The breadth and depth of Spike-specific TCRs increased once two AZD1222 doses had been given. AZD1222 recipients seropositive at baseline numbered only six or seven.

Details on this clone: Its antigen remains unidentified.

The CDR3 runs 13 residues. The germline CDR1 and CDR2 sequences are SNHLY and FYNNEI. Trimming pared 7 bases from V and 5 bases from J, leaving 11 bases between. Libraries were prepared by immunoSEQ multiplex PCR; TCRdb keeps only in-frame clonotypes and omits some of them. The table has over 130,000 clones, around 93% seen once. J is TRBJ1-4 and V is TRBV2, with a weak D call TRBD1 (6 bases). This clonotype was sampled from an adult who received the AZD1222 COVID-19 vaccine. The sequenced sample was peripheral blood, obtained 28 days after the second AZD1222 dose. This CDR3 reads CASIQGGNEKLFF. CDR3 nucleotides: TGTGCCAGCATACAGGGCGGGAATGAAAAACTGTTTTTT.